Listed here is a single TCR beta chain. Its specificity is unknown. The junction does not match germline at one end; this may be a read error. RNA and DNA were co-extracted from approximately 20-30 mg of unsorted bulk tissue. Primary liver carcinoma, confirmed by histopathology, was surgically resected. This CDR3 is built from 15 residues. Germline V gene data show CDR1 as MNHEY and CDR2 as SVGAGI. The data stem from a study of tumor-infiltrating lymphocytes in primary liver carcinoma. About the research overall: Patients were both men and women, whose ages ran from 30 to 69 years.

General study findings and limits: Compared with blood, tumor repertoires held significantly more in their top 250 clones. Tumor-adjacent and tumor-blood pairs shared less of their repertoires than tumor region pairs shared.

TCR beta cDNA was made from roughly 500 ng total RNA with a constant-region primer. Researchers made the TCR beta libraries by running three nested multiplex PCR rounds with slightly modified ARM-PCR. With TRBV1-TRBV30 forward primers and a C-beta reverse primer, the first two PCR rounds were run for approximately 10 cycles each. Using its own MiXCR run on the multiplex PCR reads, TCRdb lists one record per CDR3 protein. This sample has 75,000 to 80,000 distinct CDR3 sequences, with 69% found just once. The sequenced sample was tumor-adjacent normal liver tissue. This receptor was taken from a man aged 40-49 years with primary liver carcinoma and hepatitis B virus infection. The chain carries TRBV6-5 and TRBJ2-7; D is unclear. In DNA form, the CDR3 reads TGTGCTAGCAGTCCAGCCGAGACTTTTTTAGCCGAGCAGTACTTC. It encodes CASSPAETFLAEQYF.